The present entry profiles one TCR beta chain with its context. The antigen is not known. This CDR3 comprises 15 residues. In germline, CDR1 is MNHNY, CDR2 SVGAGI (reference sequence). Trimming took 7 bases from V and 2 from J; bases not matched to a gene: 9. This sample stems from a study of graft-versus-host responses after intestinal transplantation. On the study more broadly: Isolated intestinal, liver-intestinal, or multivisceral transplants had been given to the recipients. All recipients got anti-thymocyte globulin induction, then tacrolimus and steroids for about three years.

Study outcomes and limitations: There were GvH clones found in recipient marrow, and some of them appeared first in ileum or blood. Levels of circulating GvH clones at their peak were associated with early post-transplant HvG declines.

The protocol was immunoSEQ multiplex PCR, while the TCRdb copy is restricted to in-frame clones and leaves out a portion. The data hold about 57,000 clones, with 80% to 90% observed a single time. This TCR came from a human patient who received an intestinal transplant, so some T cells may come from the graft donor. The sample in question was PBMCs, obtained 26 days after transplant. The chain joins TRBV6-6 to TRBJ2-3, with 7 bases identical to TRBD2. The CDR3 nucleotides are TGTGCCAGCATCTTCGGGGGGAAGTCCACAGATACGCAGTATTTT. Amino acids: CASIFGGKSTDTQYF.